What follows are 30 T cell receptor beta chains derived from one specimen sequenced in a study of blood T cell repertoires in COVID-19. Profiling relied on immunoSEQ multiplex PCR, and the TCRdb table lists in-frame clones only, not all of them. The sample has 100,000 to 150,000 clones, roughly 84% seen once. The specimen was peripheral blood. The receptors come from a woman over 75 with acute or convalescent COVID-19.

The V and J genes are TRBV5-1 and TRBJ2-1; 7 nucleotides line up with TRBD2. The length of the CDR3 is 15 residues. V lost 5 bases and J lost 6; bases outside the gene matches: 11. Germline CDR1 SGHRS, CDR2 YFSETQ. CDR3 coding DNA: TGCGCCAGCAGTCCCGGACTAGTATCCCCCAATGAGCAGTTCTTC. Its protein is CASSPGLVSPNEQFF.

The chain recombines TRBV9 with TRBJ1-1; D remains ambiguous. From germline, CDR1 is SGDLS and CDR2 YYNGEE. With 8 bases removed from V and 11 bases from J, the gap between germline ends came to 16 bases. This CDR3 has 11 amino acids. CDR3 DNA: TGTGCCAGAACCTCTTCGCCGCGGGCTTTCTTT. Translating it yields CARTSSPRAFF.

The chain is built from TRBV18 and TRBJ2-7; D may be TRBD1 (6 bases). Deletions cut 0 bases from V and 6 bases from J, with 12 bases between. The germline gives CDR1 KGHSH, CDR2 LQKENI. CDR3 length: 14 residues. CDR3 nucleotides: TGTGCCAGCTCACCACCGGGACATCCGGGCGAGCAGTACTTC. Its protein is CASSPPGHPGEQYF.

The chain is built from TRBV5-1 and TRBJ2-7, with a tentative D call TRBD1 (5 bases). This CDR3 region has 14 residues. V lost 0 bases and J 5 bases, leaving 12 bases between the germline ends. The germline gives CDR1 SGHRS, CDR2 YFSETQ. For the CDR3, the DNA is TGCGCCAGCAGCTTGGAGGGGCCCCAACACGAGCAGTACTTC. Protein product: CASSLEGPQHEQYF.

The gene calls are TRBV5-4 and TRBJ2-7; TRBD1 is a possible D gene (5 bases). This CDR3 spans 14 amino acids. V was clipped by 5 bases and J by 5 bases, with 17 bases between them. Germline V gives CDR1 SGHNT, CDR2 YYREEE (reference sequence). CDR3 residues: CASSRQSLPHEQYF. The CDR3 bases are TGTGCCAGCAGTCGACAGAGTCTCCCCCACGAGCAGTACTTC.

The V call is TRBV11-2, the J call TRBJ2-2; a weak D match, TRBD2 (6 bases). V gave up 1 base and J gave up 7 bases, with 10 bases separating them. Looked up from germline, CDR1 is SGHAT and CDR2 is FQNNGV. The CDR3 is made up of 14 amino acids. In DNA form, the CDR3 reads TGTGCCAGCAGCTTAGCTGGGACTGGCGGGGAGCTGTTTTTT. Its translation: CASSLAGTGGELFF.

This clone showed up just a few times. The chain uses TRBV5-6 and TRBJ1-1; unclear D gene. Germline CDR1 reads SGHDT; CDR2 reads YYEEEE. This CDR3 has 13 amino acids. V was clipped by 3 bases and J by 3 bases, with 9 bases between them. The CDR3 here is CASSSTAYTEAFF. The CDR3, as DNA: TGTGCCAGCAGCTCAACAGCCTACACTGAAGCTTTCTTT.

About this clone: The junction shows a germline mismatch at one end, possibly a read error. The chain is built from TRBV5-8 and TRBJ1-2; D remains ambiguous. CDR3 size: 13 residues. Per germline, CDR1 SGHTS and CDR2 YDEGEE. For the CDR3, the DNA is TGTGCCAGCAGCTTGTTCAGAGGCCAAAGAGAACTCTTC. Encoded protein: CASSLFRGQRELF.

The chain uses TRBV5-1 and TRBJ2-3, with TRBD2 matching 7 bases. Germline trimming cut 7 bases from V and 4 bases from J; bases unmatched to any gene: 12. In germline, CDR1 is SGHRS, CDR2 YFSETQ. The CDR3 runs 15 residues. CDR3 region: CASQSRGVTADTQYF. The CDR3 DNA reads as TGCGCCAGCCAAAGCCGGGGGGTAACGGCAGATACGCAGTATTTT.

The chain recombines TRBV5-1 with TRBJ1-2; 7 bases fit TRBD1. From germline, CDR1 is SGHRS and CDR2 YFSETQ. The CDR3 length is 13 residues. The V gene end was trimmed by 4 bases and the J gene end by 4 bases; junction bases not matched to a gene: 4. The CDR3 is CASSMDRPYGYTF. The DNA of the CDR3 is TGCGCCAGCAGCATGGACAGGCCCTATGGCTACACCTTC.

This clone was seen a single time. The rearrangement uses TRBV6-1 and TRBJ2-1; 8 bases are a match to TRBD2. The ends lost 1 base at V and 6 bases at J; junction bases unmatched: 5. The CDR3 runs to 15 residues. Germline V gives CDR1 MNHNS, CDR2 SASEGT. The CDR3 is CASSEEWREVNEQFF. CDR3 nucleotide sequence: TGTGCCAGCAGTGAAGAGTGGCGGGAGGTCAATGAGCAGTTCTTC.

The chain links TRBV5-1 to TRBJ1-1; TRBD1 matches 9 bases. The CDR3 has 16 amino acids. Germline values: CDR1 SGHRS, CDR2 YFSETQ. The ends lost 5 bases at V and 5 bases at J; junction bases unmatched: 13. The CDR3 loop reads CASSQVTGTGSTEAFF. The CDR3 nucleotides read TGCGCCAGCAGTCAAGTTACCGGGACAGGGAGTACTGAAGCTTTCTTT.

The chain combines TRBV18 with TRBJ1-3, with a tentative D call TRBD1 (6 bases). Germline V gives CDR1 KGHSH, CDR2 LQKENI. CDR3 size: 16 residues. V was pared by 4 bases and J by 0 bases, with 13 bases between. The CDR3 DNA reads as TGTGCCAGCTCACTAAGACAGGAGATCTCTGGAAACACCATATATTTT. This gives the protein CASSLRQEISGNTIYF.

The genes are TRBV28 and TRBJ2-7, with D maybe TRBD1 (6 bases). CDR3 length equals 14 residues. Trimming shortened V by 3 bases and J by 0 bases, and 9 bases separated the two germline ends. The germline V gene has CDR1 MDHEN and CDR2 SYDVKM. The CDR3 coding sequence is TGTGCCAGCAGTTTTCAGGGGCCCTCCTACGAGCAGTACTTC. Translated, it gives CASSFQGPSYEQYF.

The CDR3 DNA reads as TGTGCCACCAGCGGGGTCTCCTATAATTCACCCCTCCACTTT. Translating gives CATSGVSYNSPLHF. The rearrangement links TRBV6-5 to TRBJ1-6, with D unclear. Germline V CDR1 and CDR2: MNHEY, SVGAGI. Trimming cost V 10 bases and J 0 bases, with 10 bases left between them. The CDR3 has 14 amino acids.

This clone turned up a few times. DNA of the CDR3: TGCGCCAGCAGCCAAGATCCATCCCCCAATCAGCCCCAGCATTTT. It translates to CASSQDPSPNQPQHF. This chain connects TRBV4-1 to TRBJ1-5; D unresolved. In germline, CDR1 is MGHRA, CDR2 YSYEKL. The V end lost 0 bases, the J end lost 3 bases, and 9 bases lay between the germline ends. The CDR3 loop spans 15 amino acids.

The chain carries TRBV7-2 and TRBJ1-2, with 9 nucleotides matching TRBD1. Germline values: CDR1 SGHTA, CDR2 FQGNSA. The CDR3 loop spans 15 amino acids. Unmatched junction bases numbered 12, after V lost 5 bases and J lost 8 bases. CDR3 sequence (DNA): TGTGCCAGCAGCGCCCGCCCACAGGGGGCGAAAGGCTACACCTTC. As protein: CASSARPQGAKGYTF.

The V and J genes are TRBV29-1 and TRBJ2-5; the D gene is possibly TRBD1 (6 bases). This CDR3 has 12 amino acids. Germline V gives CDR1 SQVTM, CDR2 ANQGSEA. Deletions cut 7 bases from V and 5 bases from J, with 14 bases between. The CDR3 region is CSDRDTRETQYF. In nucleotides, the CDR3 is TGCAGCGACCGGGACACCCGGGAGACCCAGTACTTC. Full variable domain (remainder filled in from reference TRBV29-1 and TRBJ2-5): SAVISQKPSRDICQRGTSLTIQCQVDSQVTMMFWYRQQPGQSLTLIATANQGSEATYESGFVIDKFPISRPNLTFSTLTVSNMSPEDSSIYLCSDRDTRETQYFGPGTRLLVL.

CDR3 coding DNA: TGTGCCAGCAGCGGAGGGACTGAAGCTTTCTTT. Amino acid sequence: CASSGGTEAFF. The chain is built from TRBV9 and TRBJ1-1; D gene uncertain. Germline CDR1 and CDR2: SGDLS and YYNGEE. The CDR3 is 11 amino acids. Between the trimmed V and J ends, which lost 3 bases and 5 bases, there was a span of 5 bases.

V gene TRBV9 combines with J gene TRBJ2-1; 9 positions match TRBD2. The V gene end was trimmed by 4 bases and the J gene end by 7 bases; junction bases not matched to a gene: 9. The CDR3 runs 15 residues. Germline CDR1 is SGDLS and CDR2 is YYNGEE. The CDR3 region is CASSLRGLASNEQFF. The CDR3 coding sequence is TGTGCCAGCAGCTTAAGGGGACTAGCCTCAAATGAGCAGTTCTTC.

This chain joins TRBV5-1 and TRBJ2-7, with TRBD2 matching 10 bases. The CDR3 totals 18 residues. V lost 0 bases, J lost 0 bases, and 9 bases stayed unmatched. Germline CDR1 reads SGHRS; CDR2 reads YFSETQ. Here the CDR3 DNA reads TGCGCCAGCAGCTTGGTGGTGATTAGCGGGGGGACCTCCTACGAGCAGTACTTC. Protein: CASSLVVISGGTSYEQYF.

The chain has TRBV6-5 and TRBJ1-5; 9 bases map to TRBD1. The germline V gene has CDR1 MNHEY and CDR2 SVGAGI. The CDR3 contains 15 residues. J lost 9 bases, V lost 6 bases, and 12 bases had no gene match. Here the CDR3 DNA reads TGTGCCAGCAGGCCCGGGACAGGGTATATTTTGCCCCAGCATTTT. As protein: CASRPGTGYILPQHF.

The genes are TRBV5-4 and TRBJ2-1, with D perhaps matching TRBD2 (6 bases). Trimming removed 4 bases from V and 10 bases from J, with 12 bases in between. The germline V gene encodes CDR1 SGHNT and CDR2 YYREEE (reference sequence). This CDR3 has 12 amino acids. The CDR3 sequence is CASSGGRGEQFF. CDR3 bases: TGTGCCAGCAGCGGAGGGCGGGGAGAGCAGTTCTTC.

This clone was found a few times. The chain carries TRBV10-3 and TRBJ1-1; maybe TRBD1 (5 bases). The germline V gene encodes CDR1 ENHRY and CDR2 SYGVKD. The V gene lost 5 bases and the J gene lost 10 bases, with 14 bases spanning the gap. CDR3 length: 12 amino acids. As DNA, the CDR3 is TGTGCCATCAGTCCCGGCAGGGTTGCAGCTTTCTTT. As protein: CAISPGRVAAFF.

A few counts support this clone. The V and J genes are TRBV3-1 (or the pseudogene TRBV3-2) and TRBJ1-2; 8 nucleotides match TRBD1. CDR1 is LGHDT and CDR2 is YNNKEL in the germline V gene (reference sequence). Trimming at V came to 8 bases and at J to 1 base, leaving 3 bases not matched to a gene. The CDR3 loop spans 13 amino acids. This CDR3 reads CASVDRGNYGYTF. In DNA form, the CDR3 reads TGTGCCAGCGTCGACAGGGGTAACTATGGCTACACCTTC.

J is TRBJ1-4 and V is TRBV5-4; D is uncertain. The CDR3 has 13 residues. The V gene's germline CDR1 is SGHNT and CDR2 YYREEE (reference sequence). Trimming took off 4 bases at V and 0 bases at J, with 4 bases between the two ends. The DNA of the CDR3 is TGTGCCAGCAGCGCGGCAACTAATGAAAAACTGTTTTTT. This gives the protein CASSAATNEKLFF.

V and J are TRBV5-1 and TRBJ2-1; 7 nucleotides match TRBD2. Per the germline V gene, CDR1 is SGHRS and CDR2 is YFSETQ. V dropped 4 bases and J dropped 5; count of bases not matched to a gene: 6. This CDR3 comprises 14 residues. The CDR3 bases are TGCGCCAGCAGCACCCCCCGGGGGGACAATGAGCAGTTCTTC. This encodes CASSTPRGDNEQFF.

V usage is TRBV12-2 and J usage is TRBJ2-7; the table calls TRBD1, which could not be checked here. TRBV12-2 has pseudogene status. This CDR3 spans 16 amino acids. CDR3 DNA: TGTGCAAGTCGCTTCCCCTGGGGGACAGGGGGCTACGAGCAGTACTTC. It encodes CASRFPWGTGGYEQYF.

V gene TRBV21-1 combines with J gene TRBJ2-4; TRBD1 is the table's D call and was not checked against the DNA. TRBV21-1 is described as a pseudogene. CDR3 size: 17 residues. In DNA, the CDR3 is TGTGCCAGCAGTAACGACAGGGAAGCCCTCGGGAAAAACATTCAGTACTTC. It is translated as CASSNDREALGKNIQYF.

CDR3 residues: CATSGTSGGAVHTDTQYF. The CDR3 bases are TGTGCCACCAGCGGGACTAGCGGGGGGGCCGTCCACACAGATACGCAGTATTTT. This chain connects TRBV15 to TRBJ2-3, with 16 bases matching TRBD2. The germline V gene has CDR1 LNHNV and CDR2 YYDKDF (reference sequence). The trim removed 5 bases at V and 2 bases at J, leaving 7 bases unmatched. The CDR3 totals 18 residues.